This passage covers 9 T cell receptor beta chains from one sample sequenced in a study of CD8+CD57+ T cells in acquired aplastic anemia. Patients picked for sequencing had shown CD8+CD57+ cell expansion detected by flow cytometry. TCR beta VDJ and CDR3 profiling used genomic DNA as template. TCRdb redid the calling of the reads with MiXCR, one entry per CDR3 protein. The sample records fewer than 200,000 distinct CDR3 sequences, about 64% being singletons. Material for sequencing was sorted CD4+, CD8+, or CD8+CD57+ T cells (not recorded which) from PBMCs. Every receptor here comes from a human donor with aplastic anemia.

The CDR3 here is CASSDPRGGSETQYF. CDR3 coding DNA: TGCGCCAGCAGTGATCCCCGGGGGGGCTCGGAGACCCAGTACTTC. V gene TRBV10-2 combines with J gene TRBJ2-5; TRBD2 matches 8 bases. This CDR3 has 15 amino acids. Germline trimming cut 3 bases from V and 5 bases from J; bases unmatched to any gene: 8. Germline V gene lookup returns CDR1 WSHSY and CDR2 SAAADI.

The chain combines TRBV12-3 or TRBV12-4 with TRBJ2-3; 7 bases fit TRBD2. The V gene end was trimmed by 1 base and the J gene end by 7 bases; junction bases not matched to a gene: 8. CDR3 size: 15 residues. CDR3 nucleotide sequence: TGTGCCAGCAGTTTAGGTGGGGGAGGGCCTAATACGCAGTATTTT. Translating gives CASSLGGGGPNTQYF.

This clonotype has a single count. The chain joins TRBV19 to TRBJ2-1, with D possibly matching TRBD1 (5 bases). Per the germline V gene, CDR1 is LNHDA and CDR2 is SQIVND (reference sequence). The CDR3 has 14 amino acids. V lost 4 bases and J 2 bases, leaving 9 bases between the germline ends. CDR3 residues: CASSKDIPYNEQFF. The CDR3 DNA reads TGTGCCAGTAGTAAGGACATCCCCTACAATGAGCAGTTCTTC.

Comment on this clonotype: One end of the junction is discordant with germline, which a read error may explain. The V and J genes are TRBV7-7 and TRBJ2-2; D is ambiguous. CDR1 is SSHAT and CDR2 is FNYEAQ in the germline V gene (reference sequence). The CDR3 runs to 14 residues. This CDR3 is CASSLAFNGGELFF. The CDR3 DNA is TGTGCTAGCAGCTTGGCCTTTAATGGCGGGGAGCTGTTTTTT.

In its sample, this clonotype was seen once. CDR3 sequence: CASIPDTTDQPQHF. The CDR3 region has the DNA TGTGCCAGTATCCCGGACACTACCGATCAGCCCCAGCATTTT. The chain is built from TRBV19 and TRBJ1-5, with a possible D match to TRBD1 (5 bases). V was pared by 7 bases and J by 5 bases, with 15 bases between. CDR3 length: 14 residues. In germline, CDR1 is LNHDA, CDR2 SQIVND (reference sequence).

This chain joins TRBV10-3 and TRBJ1-2; D not certain. The CDR3 consists of 10 residues. The V end was cut by 3 bases, the J end by 8 bases, with 4 bases between. CDR1 and CDR2 from the germline V gene are ENHRY and SYGVKD. The CDR3 protein is CAISDKGYTF. The CDR3 coding sequence is TGTGCCATCAGTGACAAAGGCTACACCTTC.

The chain carries TRBV20-1 and TRBJ1-2, with a tentative D call TRBD1 (5 bases). The germline V and J ends were trimmed by 3 bases and 8 bases, with 16 bases remaining between them. This CDR3 comprises 13 residues. Germline-derived CDR1 and CDR2 are DFQATT and SNEGSKA (reference sequence). The CDR3 DNA sequence: TGCAGTGCTAGTTCCCCGGACAACGAGGGCTACACCTTC. This translates into CSASSPDNEGYTF.

A word on this clonotype: A junction boundary mismatches the germline segment, possibly from a read error. V and J are TRBV7-7 and TRBJ2-7, with D perhaps assigned TRBD1 or TRBD2 (5 bases each). The CDR3 sequence is 14 residues long. Germline lookup yields CDR1 SSHAT and CDR2 FNYEAQ (reference sequence). The CDR3 nucleotides are TGTGCTAGCAGCTTAGGTCTCGGGGACGACGAGCAGTACTTC. As protein: CASSLGLGDDEQYF.

V usage is TRBV7-2 and J usage is TRBJ2-1; the D gene is possibly TRBD1 (5 bases). CDR3 length: 12 residues. Trimming took off 7 bases at V and 8 bases at J, with 12 bases between the two ends. The germline V gene has CDR1 SGHTA and CDR2 FQGNSA. CDR3 sequence reads: CASTYQGDEQFF. The CDR3 DNA reads TGTGCCAGCACCTACCAAGGGGATGAGCAGTTCTTC. The full variable domain, its missing parts supplied by reference TRBV7-2 and TRBJ2-1, is GAGVSQSPSNKVTEKGKDVELRCDPISGHTALYWYRQSLGQGLEFLIYFQGNSAPDKSGLPSDRFSAERTGGSVSTLTIQRTQQEDSAVYLCASTYQGDEQFFGPGTRLTVL.